The T cell receptor (beta chain) under discussion was sequenced for a study of CD8 T cells in Susac syndrome. Random-hexamer reverse transcription was applied to roughly 0.5 to 1 ug RNA. Amplification of TCR beta CDR3 across 54 Vbeta and 13 Jbeta was performed with immunoSEQ multiplex PCR. TCRdb passed the immunoSEQ multiplex PCR reads through MiXCR, listing each CDR3 protein once. Of around 230,000 distinct CDR3 sequences in the sample, 90% to 96% were seen once. Whole-study findings and limits: TCR sequencing and HLA analysis covered a relatively small number of individuals.

TCR beta sequences were obtained from blood CD8+ and CD4+ T cells. Note on this clonotype: Its antigen remains unknown.

The CDR3 is 16 amino acids. Per the germline V gene, CDR1 is LGHNA and CDR2 is YNFKEQ. The V and J ends lost 0 bases and 5 bases respectively, with 13 bases between them. The rearrangement links TRBV4-2 to TRBJ2-2, with D perhaps TRBD2 (6 bases). The clonotype originates from a human donor with Susac syndrome. The sequencing sample was made of CD4+ T cells from PBMCs. The CDR3 loop reads CASSQDSGFGTGELFF. DNA of the CDR3: TGTGCCAGCAGCCAAGATAGCGGCTTTGGTACCGGGGAGCTGTTTTTT.